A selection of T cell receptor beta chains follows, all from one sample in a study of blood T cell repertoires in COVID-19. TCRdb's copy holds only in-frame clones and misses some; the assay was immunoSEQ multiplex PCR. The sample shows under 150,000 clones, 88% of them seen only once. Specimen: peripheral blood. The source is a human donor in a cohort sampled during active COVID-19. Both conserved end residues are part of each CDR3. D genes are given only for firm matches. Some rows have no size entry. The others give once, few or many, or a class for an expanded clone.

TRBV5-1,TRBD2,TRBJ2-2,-,CASQSGRDTGELFF,TGCGCCAGCCAGTCGGGGAGGGACACCGGGGAGCTGTTTTTT
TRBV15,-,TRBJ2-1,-,CATSRDRGGANNEQFF,TGTGCCACCAGCAGAGATCGCGGCGGGGCTAACAATGAGCAGTTCTTC
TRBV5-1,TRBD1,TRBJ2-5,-,CASSSGTGGQETQYF,TGCGCCAGCAGCTCCGGGACAGGGGGACAAGAGACCCAGTACTTC
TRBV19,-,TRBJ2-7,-,CASSSGLLYEQYF,TGTGCCAGTAGCTCGGGACTCCTCTACGAGCAGTACTTC
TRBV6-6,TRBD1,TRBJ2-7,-,CASSYAGQGGYEQYF,TGTGCCAGCAGTTATGCGGGACAGGGGGGCTACGAGCAGTACTTC
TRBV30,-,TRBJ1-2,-,CAWLSTRYGYTF,TGTGCCTGGTTAAGCACCCGCTATGGCTACACCTTC
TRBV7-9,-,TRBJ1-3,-,CASSPGRGPYGNTIYF,TGTGCCAGCAGCCCGGGCCGGGGTCCGTACGGAAACACCATATATTTT
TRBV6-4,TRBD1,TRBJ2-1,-,CASSPRTGVNEQFF,TGTGCCAGCAGTCCACGGACAGGGGTGAATGAGCAGTTCTTC
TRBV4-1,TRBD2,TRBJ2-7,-,CASSQASSGRSSYEQYF,TGCGCCAGCAGCCAAGCAAGTAGCGGGAGGAGCTCCTACGAGCAGTACTTC
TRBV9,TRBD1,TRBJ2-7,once,CASSGDRGYEQYF,TGTGCCAGCAGCGGGGACAGGGGCTACGAGCAGTACTTC
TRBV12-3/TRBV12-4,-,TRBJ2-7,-,CASSFGGYEQYF,TGTGCCAGCAGTTTCGGTGGCTACGAGCAGTACTTC
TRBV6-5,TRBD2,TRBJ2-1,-,CASSTGGGEQFF,TGTGCCAGCAGTACCGGCGGGGGTGAGCAGTTCTTC
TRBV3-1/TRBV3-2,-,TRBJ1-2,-,CASSPRDSPTGYTF,TGTGCCAGCAGCCCACGGGACTCTCCGACCGGCTACACCTTC
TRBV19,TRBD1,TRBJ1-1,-,CASSTAYRGGSTEAFF,TGTGCCAGTAGTACAGCCTACAGGGGTGGAAGCACTGAAGCTTTCTTT
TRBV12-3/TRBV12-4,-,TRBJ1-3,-,CASVLRGNTIYF,TGTGCCAGCGTATTACGGGGAAACACCATATATTTT
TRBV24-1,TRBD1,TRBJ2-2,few,CATSDRNRGQYTGELFF,TGTGCCACCAGTGACCGAAACAGGGGCCAGTACACCGGGGAGCTGTTTTTT
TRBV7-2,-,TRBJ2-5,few,CASSLTGERETQYF,TGTGCCAGCAGCTTAACGGGGGAGCGGGAGACCCAGTACTTC
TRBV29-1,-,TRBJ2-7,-,CSVGQSGEQYF,TGCAGCGTAGGACAGTCTGGGGAGCAGTACTTC
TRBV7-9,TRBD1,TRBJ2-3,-,CASSVGTVQDTQYF,TGTGCCAGCAGCGTCGGGACAGTCCAGGATACGCAGTATTTT
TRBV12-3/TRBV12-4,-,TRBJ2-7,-,CASSGVFSYEQYF,TGTGCCAGCAGTGGAGTTTTCTCCTACGAGCAGTACTTC
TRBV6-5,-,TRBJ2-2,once,CASTEGAATGELFF,TGTGCCAGCACGGAGGGGGCGGCGACCGGGGAGCTGTTTTTT
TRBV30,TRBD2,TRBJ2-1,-,CAWSVPTSGGPGEQFF,TGTGCCTGGAGCGTCCCGACTAGCGGGGGGCCGGGTGAGCAGTTCTTC
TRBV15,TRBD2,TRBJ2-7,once,CATSKSASGTYEQYF,TGTGCCACCAGCAAATCCGCTAGCGGTACCTACGAGCAGTACTTC
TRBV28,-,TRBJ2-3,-,CASSLLADTDTQYF,TGTGCCAGCAGTTTATTAGCGGACACAGATACGCAGTATTTT
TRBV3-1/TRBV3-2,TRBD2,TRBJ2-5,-,CASRGASGYQETQYF,TGTGCCAGCCGGGGGGCTAGCGGGTACCAAGAGACCCAGTACTTC
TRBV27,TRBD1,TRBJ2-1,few,CASSLTGETYNEQFF,TGTGCCAGCAGTTTAACAGGGGAGACCTACAATGAGCAGTTCTTC
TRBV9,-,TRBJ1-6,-,CASSVDSSNSPLHF,TGTGCCAGCAGCGTTGACAGTTCTAATTCACCCCTCCACTTT
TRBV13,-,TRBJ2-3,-,CASSLPLTDTQYF,TGTGCCAGCAGCTTACCCCTCACAGATACGCAGTATTTT
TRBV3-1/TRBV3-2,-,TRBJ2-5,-,CASKASSRGETQYF,TGTGCCAGCAAGGCTAGCTCACGTGGGGAGACCCAGTACTTC
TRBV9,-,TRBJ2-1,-,CASSVAFGTTYNEQFF,TGTGCCAGCAGCGTAGCATTCGGGACAACCTACAATGAGCAGTTCTTC
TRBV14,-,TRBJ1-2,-,CASSQDRQAYGYTF,TGTGCCAGCAGCCAAGATCGACAGGCCTATGGCTACACCTTC
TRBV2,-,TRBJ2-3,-,CASSPPGGGYTDSQYF,TGTGCCAGCAGTCCCCCGGGGGGCGGATACACAGATTCGCAGTATTTT
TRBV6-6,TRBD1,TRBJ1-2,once,CASSQRIPQGAAIYGYTF,TGTGCCAGCAGTCAACGAATCCCACAGGGGGCAGCCATCTATGGCTACACCTTC
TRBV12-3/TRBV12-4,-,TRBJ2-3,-,CASSFESTDTQYF,TGTGCCAGCAGTTTTGAGTCCACAGATACGCAGTATTTT
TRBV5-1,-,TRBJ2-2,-,CASSSIRDFRTGELFF,TGCGCCAGCAGCAGTATCCGGGACTTTCGAACCGGGGAGCTGTTTTTT
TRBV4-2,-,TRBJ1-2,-,CASSPGQINYGYTF,TGTGCCAGCAGCCCAGGACAGATTAACTATGGCTACACCTTC
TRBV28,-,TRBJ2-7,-,CASSLPGLRVYEQYF,TGTGCCAGCAGTTTACCGGGACTGAGAGTCTACGAGCAGTACTTC
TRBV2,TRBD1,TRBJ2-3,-,CASSGDRADTQYF,TGTGCCAGCAGCGGGGACAGGGCGGATACGCAGTATTTT
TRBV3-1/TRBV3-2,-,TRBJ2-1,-,CASSPGHRRSQENEQFF,TGTGCCAGCAGCCCGGGACACCGGAGGTCGCAGGAAAATGAGCAGTTCTTC
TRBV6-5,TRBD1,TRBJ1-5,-,CASEDRLNNQPQHF,TGTGCCAGCGAGGACAGGTTGAACAATCAGCCCCAGCATTTT
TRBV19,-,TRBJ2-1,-,CASSIVLSSYNEQFF,TGTGCCAGTAGTATTGTCCTGAGCTCCTACAATGAGCAGTTCTTC
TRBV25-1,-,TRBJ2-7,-,CASSVTDSEVSYEQYF,TGTGCCAGCAGTGTAACGGACAGCGAAGTCTCCTACGAGCAGTACTTC
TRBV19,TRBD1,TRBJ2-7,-,CASSTTSGTGGVQYF,TGTGCCAGTAGTACAACTTCCGGGACAGGGGGCGTACAGTACTTC
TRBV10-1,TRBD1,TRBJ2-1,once,CASSESRQGGGEQFF,TGCGCCAGCAGTGAGTCAAGACAGGGGGGAGGGGAGCAGTTCTTC
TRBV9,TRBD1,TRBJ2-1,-,CASSVGYGQGSYNEQFF,TGTGCCAGCAGCGTGGGTTACGGACAGGGATCCTACAATGAGCAGTTCTTC
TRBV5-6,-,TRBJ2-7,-,CASSLSPAAYEQYF,TGTGCCAGCAGCTTGTCTCCTGCAGCCTACGAGCAGTACTTC
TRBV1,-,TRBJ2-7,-,CTSSHGRASGSPYEQYF,TGCACCAGCAGCCATGGCCGGGCTAGCGGGTCCCCCTACGAGCAGTACTTC
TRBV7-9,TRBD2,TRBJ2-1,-,CASSLSGTYNEQFF,TGTGCCAGCAGCCTTAGCGGGACATACAATGAGCAGTTCTTC
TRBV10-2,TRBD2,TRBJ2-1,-,CASETSGSYNEQFF,TGCGCCAGCGAAACTAGCGGGAGCTACAATGAGCAGTTCTTC
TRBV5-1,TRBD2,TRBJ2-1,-,CASSSRFSGGIYNEQFF,TGCGCCAGCAGCTCCCGCTTTAGCGGGGGGATTTACAATGAGCAGTTCTTC
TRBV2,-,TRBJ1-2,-,CASSVQGGSGYTF,TGTGCCAGCAGTGTACAGGGCGGGTCTGGCTACACCTTC
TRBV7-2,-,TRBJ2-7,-,CASSLGQNYEQYF,TGTGCCAGCAGCTTAGGACAGAACTACGAGCAGTACTTC
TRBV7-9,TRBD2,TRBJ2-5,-,CASSLLAGGPKETQYF,TGTGCCAGCAGCTTATTAGCGGGAGGGCCAAAAGAGACCCAGTACTTC
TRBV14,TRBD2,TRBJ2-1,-,CASSRTGTSGNEQFF,TGTGCCAGCAGCCGAACCGGGACTAGCGGCAATGAGCAGTTCTTC
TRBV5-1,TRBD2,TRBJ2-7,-,CASATSGRVEGYEQYF,TGCGCCAGCGCGACTAGCGGGAGGGTTGAGGGATACGAGCAGTACTTC
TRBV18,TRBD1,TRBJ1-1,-,CASSSTTGSTEAFF,TGTGCCAGCTCATCGACGACAGGGAGCACTGAAGCTTTCTTT
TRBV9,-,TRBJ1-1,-,CASSAPSGQYEAFF,TGTGCCAGCAGCGCACCCAGTGGACAGTATGAAGCTTTCTTT
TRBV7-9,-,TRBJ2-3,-,CASSLARQLSGPKTDTQYF,TGTGCCAGCAGCTTAGCCAGGCAGTTAAGCGGACCCAAGACAGATACGCAGTATTTT
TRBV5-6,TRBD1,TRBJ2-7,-,CASSQGQVAYEQYF,TGTGCCAGCAGCCAGGGACAGGTAGCCTACGAGCAGTACTTC